The rows below give T cell receptor beta chains drawn from one sample of a study of T cells after posttransplantation cyclophosphamide. Measured with immunoSEQ multiplex PCR; TCRdb has only the in-frame clones, and not every one. The sample has about 38,000 clones, none seen only once. The material sequenced was PBMCs. These receptors all come from a man under 40 in good health and a related stem cell transplant donor. Both conserved end residues are part of each CDR3. D genes are given only for firm matches. Clone size appears in some rows only: once, few, many, or a class for an expanded clone.

size	J	V	D	DNA	CDR3
many	TRBJ2-2	TRBV18	.	TGTGCCAGCTCACCAAGGAGAGGGGATGCCGGGGAGCTGTTTTTT	CASSPRRGDAGELFF
many	TRBJ2-7	TRBV5-1	TRBD2	TGCGCCAGCAGCTTCGGGGGGGTGTCTTCGCACGAGCAGTACTTC	CASSFGGVSSHEQYF
.	TRBJ2-3	TRBV4-2	TRBD2	TGTGCCAGCAGCCAAGATCGCGGGGGGGCGATAGATACGCAGTATTTT	CASSQDRGGAIDTQYF
many	TRBJ1-1	TRBV2	TRBD1	TGTGCCAGCAGGTTTGGACAGGGGGCTGAAGCTTTCTTT	CASRFGQGAEAFF
many	TRBJ1-1	TRBV27	.	TGTGCCAGCAGCCCGATGAGGGGCGGTGAAGCTTTCTTT	CASSPMRGGEAFF
many	TRBJ1-1	TRBV5-6	.	TGTGCCAGCAGCTTCACAGGGTATGATACTGAAGCTTTCTTT	CASSFTGYDTEAFF
many	TRBJ2-6	TRBV12-3/TRBV12-4	.	TGTGCCAGCAGTTTCGGGGGGCTAGGGGCCAACGTCCTGACTTTC	CASSFGGLGANVLTF
many	TRBJ1-1	TRBV5-1	TRBD1	TGCGCCAGCAGCTTGACAACAGGGGGCGCGTCGCGCACTGAAGCTTTCTTT	CASSLTTGGASRTEAFF
many	TRBJ2-3	TRBV5-5	TRBD2	TGTGCCAGCAGCTTGGTTGGGGCTAGCGGGGGCACAGATACGCAGTATTTT	CASSLVGASGGTDTQYF
many	TRBJ1-3	TRBV11-2	.	TGTGCCAGCAGCTTGGTCGGGTCTCGGACTGGAAACACCATATATTTT	CASSLVGSRTGNTIYF
many	TRBJ1-2	TRBV5-4	TRBD1	TGTGCCAGCAAACCAAGACAGGGATCCCTCGCTAACTATGGCTACACCTTC	CASKPRQGSLANYGYTF
many	TRBJ2-7	TRBV14	TRBD1	TGTGCCAGCAGCCAAGGACAGGGGGCGTACGAGCAGTACTTC	CASSQGQGAYEQYF
many	TRBJ2-2	TRBV9	TRBD2	TGTGCCAGCGTACGGACTAGCGGGACCACCGGGGAGCTGTTTTTT	CASVRTSGTTGELFF
large	TRBJ2-3	TRBV15	.	TGTGCCACCAGCAGAGAGGCAAGCACAGATACGCAGTATTTT	CATSREASTDTQYF
many	TRBJ2-1	TRBV9	.	TGTGCCAGCAGCGTTACTAGCAGCTCCTACAATGAGCAGTTCTTC	CASSVTSSSYNEQFF
many	TRBJ1-2	TRBV12-3/TRBV12-4	TRBD1	TGTGCCAGCAGTTATGCAGGGGGCAACTATGGCTACACCTTC	CASSYAGGNYGYTF
many	TRBJ1-1	TRBV27	TRBD1	TGTGCCAGCAGTGCTCGACCGGGACAGGGGGCAAGAAATACTGAAGCTTTCTTT	CASSARPGQGARNTEAFF
many	TRBJ1-3	TRBV5-4	.	TGTGCCAGCAGCCTGAGCGGGGGGCGCGGTGGAAACACCATATATTTT	CASSLSGGRGGNTIYF
many	TRBJ2-1	TRBV7-9	TRBD2	TGTGCCACCAAGGGCGGGGGGGAATCTTACTACAATGAGCAGTTCTTC	CATKGGGESYYNEQFF
many	TRBJ2-1	TRBV29-1	.	TGCAGCGTTGAAAACAGGCCCTACAATGAGCAGTTCTTC	CSVENRPYNEQFF
many	TRBJ1-1	TRBV27	TRBD1	TGTGCCAGCAGTTCCCTCGGGGCTGACAGGGGGAACACTGAAGCTTTCTTT	CASSSLGADRGNTEAFF
many	TRBJ2-7	TRBV4-3	TRBD1	TGCGCCAGCAGCCAGGACCCGACAGGGGCGATCTCCTACGAGCAGTACTTC	CASSQDPTGAISYEQYF